The sequence of this T cell receptor beta chain was determined in a study of cytomegalovirus exposure and HLA in healthy donors. This clone was seen a handful of times. Researchers ran the PCR with 60 Vbeta and 13 Jbeta primers. Sequenced by immunoSEQ multiplex PCR; TCRdb stores in-frame clones only, minus some. The sample has over 95,000 clones; over 65% are singletons. This TCR came from a woman in her 30s in good health and CMV-seropositive. Material for sequencing was PBMCs.

DNA for the CDR3: TGTGCCAGCTCCCGCGAAGTCGCCGGGAACTATGGCTACACCTTC. Translated, it gives CASSREVAGNYGYTF. The rearrangement joins TRBV18 to TRBJ1-2, with unresolved D. Per the germline V gene, CDR1 is KGHSH and CDR2 is LQKENI. Trimming removed 6 bases from V and 2 bases from J, with 16 bases in between. CDR3 length: 15 residues. Together with reference TRBV18 and TRBJ1-2, the CDR3 gives the full variable domain: NAGVMQNPRHLVRRRGQEARLRCSPMKGHSHVYWYRQLPEEGLKFMVYLQKENIIDESGMPKERFSAEFPKEGPSILRIQQVVRGDSAAYFCASSREVAGNYGYTFGSGTRLTVV.